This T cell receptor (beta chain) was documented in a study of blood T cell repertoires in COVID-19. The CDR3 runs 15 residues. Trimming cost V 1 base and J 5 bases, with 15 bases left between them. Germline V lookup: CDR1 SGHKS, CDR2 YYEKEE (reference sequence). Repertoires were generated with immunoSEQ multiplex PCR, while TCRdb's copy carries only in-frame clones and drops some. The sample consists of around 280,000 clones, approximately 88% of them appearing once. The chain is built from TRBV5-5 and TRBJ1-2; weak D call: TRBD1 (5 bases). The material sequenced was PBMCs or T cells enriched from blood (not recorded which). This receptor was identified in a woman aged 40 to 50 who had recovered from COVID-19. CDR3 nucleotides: TGTGCCAGCAGCTTGAAGGTGGGGGGAACTTATGGCTACACCTTC. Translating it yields CASSLKVGGTYGYTF.